Listed below are T cell receptor beta chains from one sample, sequenced in a study of a mutant IDH1 vaccine in newly diagnosed glioma. The repertoire was sequenced with immunoSEQ multiplex PCR; TCRdb's copy has only in-frame clones and lacks some. The sample shows approximately 62,000 clones, approximately 81% of them seen only once. Their antigens are not known. Material: PBMCs, obtained from a glioma patient whose treatment included an IDH1 peptide vaccine. The receptors come from a man aged 30 to 39 with glioma. Each CDR3 is given with its conserved first and last residue. The D gene is left open where the match is weak. Rows may omit the clone size; those that give it use once, few, many or a size class.

J gene: TRBJ1-2
D gene: .
clone size: .
V gene: TRBV27
CDR3 protein: CASSFGSRPYTF
CDR3 DNA: TGTGCCAGCAGTTTTGGTTCCCGGCCCTACACCTTC

J gene: TRBJ1-6
D gene: .
clone size: .
V gene: TRBV27
CDR3 protein: CASSLKTGLYNSPLHF
CDR3 DNA: TGTGCCAGCAGTTTAAAAACAGGGCTCTATAATTCACCCCTCCACTTT

J gene: TRBJ2-1
D gene: TRBD2
clone size: .
V gene: TRBV9
CDR3 protein: CASSSSGTSGGPRSYNEQFF
CDR3 DNA: TGTGCCAGCAGCTCCTCGGGGACTAGCGGGGGCCCACGCTCCTACAATGAGCAGTTCTTC

J gene: TRBJ2-3
D gene: TRBD2
clone size: once
V gene: TRBV5-1
CDR3 protein: CASSLLAGGTDTQYF
CDR3 DNA: TGCGCCAGCAGCTTACTAGCGGGGGGCACAGATACGCAGTATTTT

J gene: TRBJ1-2
D gene: .
clone size: .
V gene: TRBV5-8
CDR3 protein: CASTHGRDGYTF
CDR3 DNA: TGTGCCAGCACCCATGGGAGGGATGGCTACACCTTC

J gene: TRBJ1-1
D gene: .
clone size: .
V gene: TRBV5-1
CDR3 protein: CASSLIRVENTEAFF
CDR3 DNA: TGCGCCAGCAGCTTGATTAGGGTAGAGAACACTGAAGCTTTCTTT

J gene: TRBJ1-2
D gene: .
clone size: .
V gene: TRBV4-1
CDR3 protein: CASSRDGDYTF
CDR3 DNA: TGCGCCAGCAGCCGTGACGGCGACTACACCTTC

J gene: TRBJ1-6
D gene: .
clone size: .
V gene: TRBV27
CDR3 protein: CASRPMLDGPNSPLHF
CDR3 DNA: TGTGCCAGCAGACCTATGCTTGACGGGCCTAATTCACCCCTCCACTTT

J gene: TRBJ2-5
D gene: TRBD2
clone size: .
V gene: TRBV6-1
CDR3 protein: CASSERGGKKTQYF
CDR3 DNA: TGTGCCAGCAGTGAGCGGGGGGGGAAGAAGACCCAGTACTTC

J gene: TRBJ1-1
D gene: .
clone size: .
V gene: TRBV7-9
CDR3 protein: CASSLSQNTEAFF
CDR3 DNA: TGTGCCAGCAGCTTATCCCAGAACACTGAAGCTTTCTTT

J gene: TRBJ1-2
D gene: TRBD1
clone size: .
V gene: TRBV7-9
CDR3 protein: CASSVGTGRVYNYGYTF
CDR3 DNA: TGTGCCAGCAGCGTGGGGACAGGCAGAGTCTATAACTATGGCTACACCTTC

J gene: TRBJ2-1
D gene: .
clone size: .
V gene: TRBV25-1
CDR3 protein: CASSELPGGVYNEQFF
CDR3 DNA: TGTGCCAGCAGTGAATTACCAGGGGGGGTTTACAATGAGCAGTTCTTC

J gene: TRBJ2-3
D gene: .
clone size: once
V gene: TRBV15
CDR3 protein: CATSSSRGVVTDTQYF
CDR3 DNA: TGTGCCACCAGCAGCTCTAGAGGGGTTGTAACAGATACGCAGTATTTT

J gene: TRBJ1-2
D gene: .
clone size: few
V gene: TRBV5-4
CDR3 protein: CASSLAGSPIYGYTF
CDR3 DNA: TGTGCCAGCAGCTTGGCCGGCAGCCCGATCTATGGCTACACCTTC

J gene: TRBJ1-1
D gene: .
clone size: .
V gene: TRBV5-1
CDR3 protein: CASSSFDWDTEAFF
CDR3 DNA: TGCGCCAGCAGTTCCTTCGACTGGGACACTGAAGCTTTCTTT

J gene: TRBJ2-2
D gene: .
clone size: few
V gene: TRBV11-2
CDR3 protein: CASSFVGTGQGELFF
CDR3 DNA: TGTGCCAGCAGCTTCGTCGGTACCGGACAAGGGGAGCTGTTTTTT

J gene: TRBJ2-1
D gene: .
clone size: .
V gene: TRBV9
CDR3 protein: CASSVAGPTNEQFF
CDR3 DNA: TGTGCCAGCAGCGTAGCCGGACCCACCAATGAGCAGTTCTTC

J gene: TRBJ1-1
D gene: .
clone size: .
V gene: TRBV27
CDR3 protein: CASSLRVPPLEAFF
CDR3 DNA: TGTGCCAGCAGCCTAAGGGTTCCACCATTGGAAGCTTTCTTT

J gene: TRBJ1-6
D gene: .
clone size: .
V gene: TRBV4-2
CDR3 protein: CASSQEKGSPNSPLHF
CDR3 DNA: TGTGCCAGCAGCCAAGAGAAGGGTTCCCCGAATTCACCCCTCCACTTT

J gene: TRBJ1-3
D gene: .
clone size: .
V gene: TRBV18
CDR3 protein: CASSPPGRPSSGNTIYF
CDR3 DNA: TGTGCCAGCTCACCACCGGGCAGGCCCAGCTCTGGAAACACCATATATTTT

J gene: TRBJ1-5
D gene: .
clone size: .
V gene: TRBV19
CDR3 protein: CASSKQNQPQHF
CDR3 DNA: TGTGCCAGTAGTAAACAGAATCAGCCCCAGCATTTT

J gene: TRBJ1-2
D gene: TRBD1
clone size: once
V gene: TRBV5-4
CDR3 protein: CASSVGQGYGYTF
CDR3 DNA: TGTGCCAGCAGCGTCGGACAGGGGTATGGCTACACCTTC

J gene: TRBJ1-6
D gene: .
clone size: .
V gene: TRBV10-1
CDR3 protein: CASNGLRQAYNSPLHF
CDR3 DNA: TGCGCCAGCAATGGATTGAGACAGGCCTATAATTCACCCCTCCACTTT

J gene: TRBJ1-5
D gene: .
clone size: .
V gene: TRBV6-6
CDR3 protein: CASSYLQGSGNQPQHF
CDR3 DNA: TGTGCCAGCAGTTACTTGCAGGGGAGTGGCAATCAGCCCCAGCATTTT

J gene: TRBJ2-5
D gene: .
clone size: few
V gene: TRBV4-2
CDR3 protein: CASSQTLKAVSATSLQETQYF
CDR3 DNA: TGTGCCAGCAGCCAGACCCTCAAAGCGGTATCAGCCACCTCACTCCAAGAGACCCAGTACTTC

J gene: TRBJ2-7
D gene: .
clone size: .
V gene: TRBV25-1
CDR3 protein: CASSPSLAGSHEQYF
CDR3 DNA: TGTGCCAGCAGTCCTTCCTTGGCGGGTTCCCACGAGCAGTACTTC

J gene: TRBJ2-1
D gene: TRBD1
clone size: .
V gene: TRBV2
CDR3 protein: CASSEQGAPYNEQFF
CDR3 DNA: TGTGCCAGCAGTGAACAGGGGGCCCCCTACAATGAGCAGTTCTTC

J gene: TRBJ1-1
D gene: TRBD1
clone size: once
V gene: TRBV5-1
CDR3 protein: CASSRTGVNTEAFF
CDR3 DNA: TGCGCCAGCAGCCGGACAGGGGTTAACACTGAAGCTTTCTTT

J gene: TRBJ2-2
D gene: .
clone size: .
V gene: TRBV11-3
CDR3 protein: CASSPSPGPSLTGELFF
CDR3 DNA: TGTGCCAGCAGCCCAAGCCCAGGGCCATCCCTCACCGGGGAGCTGTTTTTT

J gene: TRBJ1-1
D gene: .
clone size: once
V gene: TRBV12-5
CDR3 protein: CASGLVLSGLTPDHNTEAFF
CDR3 DNA: TGTGCTAGTGGTTTGGTACTCTCGGGACTGACCCCTGACCATAACACTGAAGCTTTCTTT

J gene: TRBJ2-5
D gene: TRBD1
clone size: .
V gene: TRBV5-1
CDR3 protein: CASSGRTGGETQYF
CDR3 DNA: TGCGCCAGCAGCGGCAGGACAGGGGGCGAGACCCAGTACTTC

J gene: TRBJ2-3
D gene: TRBD2
clone size: .
V gene: TRBV11-2
CDR3 protein: CASSQLRGSLQDTDTQYF
CDR3 DNA: TGTGCCAGCAGCCAACTGCGGGGGTCTCTTCAGGACACAGATACGCAGTATTTT

J gene: TRBJ1-1
D gene: .
clone size: .
V gene: TRBV7-6
CDR3 protein: CASSLVGNWDTPNTEAFF
CDR3 DNA: TGTGCCAGCAGCTTAGTTGGGAATTGGGACACCCCGAACACTGAAGCTTTCTTT

J gene: TRBJ1-1
D gene: .
clone size: .
V gene: TRBV2
CDR3 protein: CASRVQGYGPTEAFF
CDR3 DNA: TGTGCCAGCAGGGTACAGGGTTACGGGCCGACTGAAGCTTTCTTT

J gene: TRBJ1-4
D gene: TRBD1
clone size: once
V gene: TRBV6-1
CDR3 protein: CASKKGQSNEKLFF
CDR3 DNA: TGTGCCAGCAAAAAGGGACAGTCTAATGAAAAACTGTTTTTT

J gene: TRBJ2-1
D gene: .
clone size: .
V gene: TRBV30
CDR3 protein: CACSGAPGEQFF
CDR3 DNA: TGTGCCTGTTCGGGGGCGCCAGGGGAGCAGTTCTTC

J gene: TRBJ2-7
D gene: .
clone size: .
V gene: TRBV29-1
CDR3 protein: CSVVGQIAYEQYF
CDR3 DNA: TGCAGCGTTGTAGGACAGATTGCCTACGAGCAGTACTTC

J gene: TRBJ1-6
D gene: .
clone size: .
V gene: TRBV6-4
CDR3 protein: CASSDRENSPLHF
CDR3 DNA: TGTGCCAGCAGTGACAGGGAAAATTCACCCCTCCACTTT

J gene: TRBJ2-3
D gene: .
clone size: .
V gene: TRBV14
CDR3 protein: CASSPFHGGADTQYF
CDR3 DNA: TGTGCCAGCAGCCCCTTCCACGGGGGCGCAGATACGCAGTATTTT

J gene: TRBJ2-5
D gene: .
clone size: .
V gene: TRBV5-6
CDR3 protein: CASSWGVGSKTQYF
CDR3 DNA: TGTGCCAGCAGCTGGGGGGTGGGTTCGAAGACCCAGTACTTC

J gene: TRBJ1-1
D gene: TRBD1
clone size: .
V gene: TRBV19
CDR3 protein: CASSRGQLNTEAFF
CDR3 DNA: TGTGCCAGTAGTAGGGGACAGCTGAACACTGAAGCTTTCTTT

J gene: TRBJ1-1
D gene: .
clone size: .
V gene: TRBV18
CDR3 protein: CASSPNMGQDNTEAFF
CDR3 DNA: TGTGCCAGCTCACCAAACATGGGACAAGATAACACTGAAGCTTTCTTT

J gene: TRBJ1-1
D gene: .
clone size: .
V gene: TRBV7-8
CDR3 protein: CASSSQTGTEAFF
CDR3 DNA: TGTGCCAGCAGCTCTCAGACAGGCACTGAAGCTTTCTTT

J gene: TRBJ2-3
D gene: .
clone size: once
V gene: TRBV5-6
CDR3 protein: CASSPPGVLTDTQYF
CDR3 DNA: TGTGCCAGCAGCCCCCCGGGGGTACTCACAGATACGCAGTATTTT

J gene: TRBJ2-1
D gene: TRBD2
clone size: .
V gene: TRBV7-9
CDR3 protein: CASSLALGGYEQFF
CDR3 DNA: TGTGCCAGCAGCTTAGCTCTCGGGGGGTACGAGCAGTTCTTC